This T cell receptor (beta chain) is from a study of blood T cell repertoires in COVID-19. This clone was seen only a few times. Clones were read by immunoSEQ multiplex PCR, and TCRdb kept only the in-frame ones, dropping some. The data contain some 240,000 clones, roughly 87% of them singletons. After removal of 2 bases from V and 7 bases from J, the junction contained 1 base not matched to a gene. From germline, CDR1 is MNHEY and CDR2 SMNVEV (reference sequence). The CDR3 is made up of 13 amino acids. The specimen was peripheral blood. The origin of this receptor is a man in his 60s who had recovered from COVID-19. The V gene is TRBV27, the J gene TRBJ2-1, with TRBD1 identical over 8 bases. This chain's CDR3 is CASSLRQGNEQFF. The CDR3 bases are TGTGCCAGCAGTTTAAGACAGGGGAATGAGCAGTTCTTC.